The source of this T cell receptor beta chain is a study of CD8 T cells in Susac syndrome (dated by TCRdb to about 2019). The study in broad terms: Repertoire sequencing was used to test whether CD8+ T cell activation and differentiation in Susac syndrome was antigen driven. The research as a whole found: The TCR sequencing and HLA analysis was acknowledged to have included a relatively small number of individuals.

V sheds 7 bases and J sheds 2 bases, leaving 14 bases between their ends. CDR3 length: 14 amino acids, cysteine to phenylalanine. Of the read, only the CDR3 DNA is kept; its 42 bases are in frame from base 1. Reading the germline V gene gives CDR1 MNHEY and CDR2 SVGEGT. High-throughput TCR beta sequencing profiled peripheral blood CD8+ and CD4+ T cells from healthy donors, Susac syndrome patients and multiple sclerosis patients. Treatment-naive patients with stable or active relapsing-remitting disease fulfilling revised McDonald criteria were used as multiple sclerosis controls. Bulk CD8+ and CD4+ T cells were purified by magnetic negative isolation, whereas CD8+ TEMRA cells were enriched by FACS. Blood was collected in EDTA tubes and processed within 24 hours, with PBMCs isolated through density gradient centrifugation. PBMCs intended for TCR sequencing were cryopreserved in liquid nitrogen and thawed later in a water bath at 37 degrees C. A purity of at least 90% was achieved for sorted or isolated CD4+, CD8+ and CD8+ TEMRA cells.

On this clonotype: The target of this receptor is not known. No clone much larger than this one lies a single base away; base qualities are absent.

RNA was extracted using the RNeasy kit, and roughly 0.5 to 1 ug of the RNA was reverse transcribed with random hexamers. TCR beta CDR3 regions were amplified with the immunoSEQ multiplex PCR assay covering 54 Vbeta and 13 Jbeta segments. PCR amplification bias was corrected by using a synthetic template baseline for primer optimization and computational correction. The authors processed their data as follows. Reads were annotated to V, D and J genes per IMGT and analyzed with immunoSEQ Analyzer, keeping only productive sequences. Clonality was computed as one minus Shannon entropy normalized by log2 of the number of productive unique sequences. Public and private clones were assessed among the 100 most prevalent clones of each patient and control. Clones were defined as Susac-specific if absent from the healthy and MS cohorts, from approximately 1,100 published viral clones and from other ImmuneACCESS disease sequences. TCRdb reworked the public reads: Q25 trimming with fastp, MiXCR clone assembly, productive beta chains retained. Rows matching on CDR3 protein sequence are summarized as one entry with the most common DNA and genes. V and J calls and clone size were set by TCRdb, not the authors. Recorded for this sample are some 120,000 distinct CDR3 sequences; about 94% of them occurred a single time. The ten largest make up around 0.12% of the sample.

Recombination joined TRBV6-2 or TRBV6-3 with TRBJ1-1; the D gene is perhaps TRBD1, on 6 matching bases. The sequencing sample was made of CD4+ T cells from PBMCs. The source is a human donor with multiple sclerosis. The CDR3 amino acid sequence is: CASTVQGGNTEAFF. The nucleotides are TGTGCCAGCACTGTACAGGGTGGCAACACTGAAGCTTTCTTT.